This T cell receptor (beta chain) was found in a study of cytomegalovirus exposure and HLA in healthy donors. About the research overall: Ancestry clustering placed around 80% of approximately 370 genotyped donors in the Caucasian-associated cluster.

The study's findings and limits: The study listed approximately 170 cytomegalovirus-associated TCR beta chains. Sequencing likely produced, as an artifact, a cluster of highly shared sequence variants.

PCR was performed using 60 Vbeta and 13 Jbeta primers. Assay: immunoSEQ multiplex PCR; the TCRdb copy retains only in-frame clones and omits some. The sample carries around 130,000 clones, 8.5% to 10% recorded once. This clone was seen a few times. Its antigen is not known. V was clipped by 3 bases and J by 7 bases; unmatched bases: 13. The CDR3 covers 16 residues. Germline CDR1 is SGHDT and CDR2 is YYEEEE. This TCR was recovered from a man in his forties in good health and CMV-seronegative. Specimen: PBMCs. V and J are TRBV5-6 and TRBJ1-2; 9 nucleotides agree with TRBD1. The CDR3 coding sequence is TGTGCCAGCAGCTCACGGATACGGGACAGGGTCATTGGCTACACCTTC. Protein: CASSSRIRDRVIGYTF.